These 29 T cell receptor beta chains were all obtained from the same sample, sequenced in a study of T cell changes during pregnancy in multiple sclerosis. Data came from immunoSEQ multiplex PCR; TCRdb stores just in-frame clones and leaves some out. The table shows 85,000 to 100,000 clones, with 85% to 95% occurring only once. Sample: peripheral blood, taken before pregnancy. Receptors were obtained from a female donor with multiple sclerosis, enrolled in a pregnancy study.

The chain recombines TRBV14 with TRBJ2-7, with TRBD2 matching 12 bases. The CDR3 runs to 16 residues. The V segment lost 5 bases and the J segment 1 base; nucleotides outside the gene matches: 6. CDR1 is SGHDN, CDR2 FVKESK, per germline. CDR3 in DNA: TGTGCCAGCAGCGACCGAGGACTAGCGGGATCCTACGAGCAGTACTTC. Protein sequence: CASSDRGLAGSYEQYF.

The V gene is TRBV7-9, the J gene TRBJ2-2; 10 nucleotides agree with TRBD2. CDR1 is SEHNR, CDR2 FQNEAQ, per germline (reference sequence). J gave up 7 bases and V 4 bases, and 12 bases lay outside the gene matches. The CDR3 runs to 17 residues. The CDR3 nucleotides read TGTGCCAGCAGCTCTATAGCGGGGGGCCCGGTTAGCGGGGAGCTGTTTTTT. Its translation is CASSSIAGGPVSGELFF.

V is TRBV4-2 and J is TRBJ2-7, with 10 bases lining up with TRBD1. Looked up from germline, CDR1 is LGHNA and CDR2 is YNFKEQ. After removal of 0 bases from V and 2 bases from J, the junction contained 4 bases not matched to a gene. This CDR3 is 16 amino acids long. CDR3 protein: CASSQDGGTGAYEQYF. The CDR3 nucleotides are TGTGCCAGCAGCCAAGATGGCGGGACAGGGGCCTACGAGCAGTACTTC.

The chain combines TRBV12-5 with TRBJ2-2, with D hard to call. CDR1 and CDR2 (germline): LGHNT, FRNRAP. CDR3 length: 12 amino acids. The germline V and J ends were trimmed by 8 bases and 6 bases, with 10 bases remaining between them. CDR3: CASHLMPGELFF. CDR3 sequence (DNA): TGTGCTAGTCACTTGATGCCCGGGGAGCTGTTTTTT.

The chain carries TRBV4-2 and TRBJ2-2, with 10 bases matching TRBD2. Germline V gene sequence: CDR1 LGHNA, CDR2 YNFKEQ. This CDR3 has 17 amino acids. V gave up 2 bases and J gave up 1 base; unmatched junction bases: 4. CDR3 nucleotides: TGTGCCAGCAGCCAAAGGACTAGCGGCCTGAACACCGGGGAGCTGTTTTTT. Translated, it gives CASSQRTSGLNTGELFF.

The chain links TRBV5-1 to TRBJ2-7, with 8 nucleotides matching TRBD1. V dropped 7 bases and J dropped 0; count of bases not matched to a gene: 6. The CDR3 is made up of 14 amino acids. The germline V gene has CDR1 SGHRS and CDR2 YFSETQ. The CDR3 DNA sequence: TGCGCCAGCCCACCGGGACAGGACTCCTACGAGCAGTACTTC. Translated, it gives CASPPGQDSYEQYF.

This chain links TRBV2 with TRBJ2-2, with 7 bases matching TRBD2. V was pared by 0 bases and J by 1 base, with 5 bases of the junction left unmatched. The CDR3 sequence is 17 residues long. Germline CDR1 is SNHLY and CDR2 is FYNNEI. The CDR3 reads CASSEAGLAVNTGELFF. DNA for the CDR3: TGTGCCAGCAGTGAAGCCGGTCTAGCGGTGAACACCGGGGAGCTGTTTTTT.

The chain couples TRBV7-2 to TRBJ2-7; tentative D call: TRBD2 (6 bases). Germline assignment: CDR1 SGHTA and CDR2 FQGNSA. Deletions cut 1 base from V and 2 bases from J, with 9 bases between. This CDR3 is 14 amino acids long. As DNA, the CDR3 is TGTGCCAGCAGCTTAGTCGGCGGGACCTACGAGCAGTACTTC. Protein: CASSLVGGTYEQYF. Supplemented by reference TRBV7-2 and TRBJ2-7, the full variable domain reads GAGVSQSPSNKVTEKGKDVELRCDPISGHTALYWYRQSLGQGLEFLIYFQGNSAPDKSGLPSDRFSAERTGGSVSTLTIQRTQQEDSAVYLCASSLVGGTYEQYFGPGTRLTVT.

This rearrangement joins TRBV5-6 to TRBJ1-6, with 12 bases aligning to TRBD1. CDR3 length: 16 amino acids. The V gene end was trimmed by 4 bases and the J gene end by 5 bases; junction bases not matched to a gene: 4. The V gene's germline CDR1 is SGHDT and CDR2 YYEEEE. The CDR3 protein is CASSQGTGGHNSPLHF. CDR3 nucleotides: TGTGCCAGCAGCCAAGGGACAGGGGGCCATAATTCACCCCTCCACTTT.

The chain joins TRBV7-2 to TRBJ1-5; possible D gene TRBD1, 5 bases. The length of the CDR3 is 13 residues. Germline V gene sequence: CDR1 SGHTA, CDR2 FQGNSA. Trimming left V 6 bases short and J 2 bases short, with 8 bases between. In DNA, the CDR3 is TGTGCCAGCAGATCCAGGGGCAATCAGCCCCAGCATTTT. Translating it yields CASRSRGNQPQHF.

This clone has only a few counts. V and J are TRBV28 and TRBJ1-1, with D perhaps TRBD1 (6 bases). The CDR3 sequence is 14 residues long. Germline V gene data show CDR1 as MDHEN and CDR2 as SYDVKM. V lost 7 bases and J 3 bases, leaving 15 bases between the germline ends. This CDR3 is CASILGGGYTEAFF. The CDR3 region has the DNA TGTGCCAGCATCTTGGGGGGGGGCTACACTGAAGCTTTCTTT.

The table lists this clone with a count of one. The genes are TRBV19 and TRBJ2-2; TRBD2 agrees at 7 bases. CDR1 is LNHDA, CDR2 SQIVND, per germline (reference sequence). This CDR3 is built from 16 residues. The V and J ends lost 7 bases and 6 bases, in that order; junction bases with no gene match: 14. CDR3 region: CASNDLAAARAGELFF. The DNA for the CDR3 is TGTGCCAGTAACGATCTAGCGGCCGCCAGGGCCGGGGAGCTGTTTTTT.

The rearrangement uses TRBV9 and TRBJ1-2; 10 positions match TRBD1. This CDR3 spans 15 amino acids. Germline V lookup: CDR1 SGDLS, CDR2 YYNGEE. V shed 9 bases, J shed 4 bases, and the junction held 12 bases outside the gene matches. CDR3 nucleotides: TGTGCCACCCTTCGGAGGGGACAGGGGTCCTATGGCTACACCTTC. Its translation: CATLRRGQGSYGYTF.

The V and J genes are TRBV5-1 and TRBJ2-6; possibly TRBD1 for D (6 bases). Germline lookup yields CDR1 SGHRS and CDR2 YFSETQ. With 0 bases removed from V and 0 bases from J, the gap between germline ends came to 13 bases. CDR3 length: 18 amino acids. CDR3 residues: CASSLEAGEGSGANVLTF. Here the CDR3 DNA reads TGCGCCAGCAGCTTGGAGGCAGGGGAAGGCTCTGGGGCCAACGTCCTGACTTTC.

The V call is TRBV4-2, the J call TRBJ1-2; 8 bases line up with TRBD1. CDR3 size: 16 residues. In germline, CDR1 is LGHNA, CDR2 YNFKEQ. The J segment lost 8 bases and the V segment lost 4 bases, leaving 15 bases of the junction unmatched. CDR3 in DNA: TGTGCCAGCAGCCGGGACAGGTTGACGCTATGGTACGGCTACACCTTC. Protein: CASSRDRLTLWYGYTF.

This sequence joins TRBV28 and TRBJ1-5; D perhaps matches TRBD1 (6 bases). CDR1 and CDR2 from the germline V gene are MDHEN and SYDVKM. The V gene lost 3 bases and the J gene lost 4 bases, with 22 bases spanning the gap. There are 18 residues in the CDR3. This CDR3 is CASSFAGAAPSTNQPQHF. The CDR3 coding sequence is TGTGCCAGCAGTTTTGCAGGGGCCGCGCCCTCAACTAATCAGCCCCAGCATTTT.

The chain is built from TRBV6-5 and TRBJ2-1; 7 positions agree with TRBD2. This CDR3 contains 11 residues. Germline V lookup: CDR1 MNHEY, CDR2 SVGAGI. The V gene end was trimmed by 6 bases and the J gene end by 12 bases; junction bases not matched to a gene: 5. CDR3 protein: CASRGGERQFF. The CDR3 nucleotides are TGTGCCAGCAGGGGAGGGGAACGGCAGTTCTTC.

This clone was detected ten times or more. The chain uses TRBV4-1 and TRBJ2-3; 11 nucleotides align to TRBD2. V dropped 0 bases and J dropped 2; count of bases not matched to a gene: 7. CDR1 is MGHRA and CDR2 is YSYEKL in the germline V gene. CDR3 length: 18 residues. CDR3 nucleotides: TGCGCCAGCAGCCAAGAAGGACGGACTAGCGGGCTCACAGATACGCAGTATTTT. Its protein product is CASSQEGRTSGLTDTQYF.

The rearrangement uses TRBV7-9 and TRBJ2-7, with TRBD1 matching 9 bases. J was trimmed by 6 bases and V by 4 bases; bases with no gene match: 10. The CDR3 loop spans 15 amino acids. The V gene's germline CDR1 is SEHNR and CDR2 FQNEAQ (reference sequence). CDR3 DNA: TGTGCCAGCAGCTCTCCGGGACAGGGTTACTCCGAGCAGTACTTC. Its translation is CASSSPGQGYSEQYF.

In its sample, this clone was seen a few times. The CDR3 region is CASSSGTATPQPQHF. CDR3 sequence (DNA): TGTGCCAGTAGCTCCGGGACAGCGACTCCTCAGCCCCAGCATTTT. J is TRBJ1-5 and V is TRBV19; the match to TRBD1 covers 7 bases. V lost 6 bases, J lost 6 bases, and 11 bases stayed unmatched. Germline CDR1 LNHDA, CDR2 SQIVND (reference sequence). CDR3 length: 15 residues.

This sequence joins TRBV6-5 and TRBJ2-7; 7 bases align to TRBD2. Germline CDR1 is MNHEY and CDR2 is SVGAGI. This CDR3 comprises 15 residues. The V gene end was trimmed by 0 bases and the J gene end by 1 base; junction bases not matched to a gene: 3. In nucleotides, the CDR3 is TGTGCCAGCAGTTACTCAGCGGGAAGATCCTACGAGCAGTACTTC. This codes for CASSYSAGRSYEQYF.

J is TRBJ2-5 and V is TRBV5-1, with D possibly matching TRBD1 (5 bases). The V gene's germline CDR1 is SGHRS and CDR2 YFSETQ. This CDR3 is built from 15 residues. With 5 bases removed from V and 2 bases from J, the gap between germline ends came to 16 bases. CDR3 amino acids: CASRRVPDRQETQYF. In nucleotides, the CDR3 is TGCGCCAGCAGAAGAGTCCCAGACAGACAAGAGACCCAGTACTTC.

The CDR3 nucleotides are TGTGCCAGCAGCTTATCCCCGGGACAGGGGTCGAATCCCTACGAGCAGTACTTC. This codes for CASSLSPGQGSNPYEQYF. J is TRBJ2-7 and V is TRBV7-9; 10 bases match TRBD1. This CDR3 contains 18 residues. J was trimmed by 2 bases and V by 2 bases; bases with no gene match: 12. Germline assignment: CDR1 SEHNR and CDR2 FQNEAQ (reference sequence).

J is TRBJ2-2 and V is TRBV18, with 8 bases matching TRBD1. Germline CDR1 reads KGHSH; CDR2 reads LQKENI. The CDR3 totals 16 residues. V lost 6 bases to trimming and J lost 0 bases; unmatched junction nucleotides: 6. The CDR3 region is CASSNTGGANTGELFF. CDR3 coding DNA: TGTGCCAGCTCGAACACAGGGGGAGCGAACACCGGGGAGCTGTTTTTT.

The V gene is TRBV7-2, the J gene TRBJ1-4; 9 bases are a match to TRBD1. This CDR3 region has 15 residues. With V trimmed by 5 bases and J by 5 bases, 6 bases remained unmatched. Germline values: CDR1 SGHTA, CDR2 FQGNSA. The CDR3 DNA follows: TGTGCCAGCAGCCCGGCCGGGACAGGGAATGAAAAACTGTTTTTT. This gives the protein CASSPAGTGNEKLFF. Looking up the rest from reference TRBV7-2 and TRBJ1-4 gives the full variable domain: GAGVSQSPSNKVTEKGKDVELRCDPISGHTALYWYRQSLGQGLEFLIYFQGNSAPDKSGLPSDRFSAERTGGSVSTLTIQRTQQEDSAVYLCASSPAGTGNEKLFFGSGTQLSVL.

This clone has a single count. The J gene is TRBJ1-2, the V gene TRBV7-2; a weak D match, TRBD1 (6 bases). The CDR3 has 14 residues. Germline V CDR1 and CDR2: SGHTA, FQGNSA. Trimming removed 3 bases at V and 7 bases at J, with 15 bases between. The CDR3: CASSFPLRTAGYTF. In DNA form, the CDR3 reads TGTGCCAGCAGCTTTCCCCTACGGACAGCTGGCTACACCTTC.

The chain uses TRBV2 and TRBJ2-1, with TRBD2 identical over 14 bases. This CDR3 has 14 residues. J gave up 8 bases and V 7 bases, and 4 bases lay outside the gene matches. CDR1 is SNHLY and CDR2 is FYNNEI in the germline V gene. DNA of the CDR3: TGTGCCAGCAATGGACTAGCGGGAGGAGATGAGCAGTTCTTC. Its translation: CASNGLAGGDEQFF.

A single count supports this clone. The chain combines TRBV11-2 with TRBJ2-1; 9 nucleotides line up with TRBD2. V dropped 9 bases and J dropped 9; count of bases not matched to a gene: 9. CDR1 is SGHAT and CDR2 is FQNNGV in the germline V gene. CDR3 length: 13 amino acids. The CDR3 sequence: CASSKREEIEQFF. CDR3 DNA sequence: TGTGCCAGTAGCAAGCGGGAGGAGATTGAGCAGTTCTTC.

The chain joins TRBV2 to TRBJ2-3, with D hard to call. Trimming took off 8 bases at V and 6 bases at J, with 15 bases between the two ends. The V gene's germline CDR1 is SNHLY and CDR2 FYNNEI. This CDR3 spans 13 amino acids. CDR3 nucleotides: TGTGCCAGCGGTCTCATAGGAGATGATACGCAGTATTTT. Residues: CASGLIGDDTQYF.